Below, one T cell receptor beta chain is given with its context. Synthetic spike-ins, TCR analog templates, were added into each PCR. Libraries were prepared by immunoSEQ multiplex PCR; TCRdb keeps only in-frame clonotypes and omits some of them. This table has about 50,000 clones, roughly 80% appearing once. The source of the sample is a study of PD-L1 blockade in urothelial cancer. Study context: Analyzed time points were 3 weeks (second dose) and 6 weeks after therapy began.

Time point defined: peripheral blood 6 weeks after treatment start. A total of 1 to 8 samples per patient were collected pretreatment and on-treatment. CDR1 is MRHNA and CDR2 is SNTAGT in the germline V gene. Trimming cost V 3 bases and J 4 bases, with 11 bases left between them. The CDR3 length is 14 residues. This receptor was taken from a man between 65 and 79 years old with urothelial cancer. The rearrangement joins TRBV6-4 to TRBJ2-3; no clear D gene. Sequences were derived from PBMCs, sampled around atezolizumab (anti-PD-L1) treatment. DNA for the CDR3: TGTGCCAGCAGTGAAGACACATCGGCAGATACGCAGTATTTT. It is translated as CASSEDTSADTQYF.